A selection of T cell receptor beta chains follows, all from one sample in a study of T cell responses to AZD1222 COVID-19 vaccine. Profiling relied on immunoSEQ multiplex PCR, and the TCRdb table lists in-frame clones only, not all of them. Of 120,000 to 150,000 clones listed, approximately 94% are singletons. This material consisted of peripheral blood, taken on day 0 of AZD1222 vaccination. These receptors were obtained from an adult in good health. CDR3s include the opening cysteine and the closing phenylalanine or tryptophan. Each record gives: D gene, clone size, J gene, V gene, CDR3 protein, CDR3 DNA. D genes are given only for firm matches. Clone size is not always given. Where it is, it says once, few, many or a class for expanded clones.

.,.,TRBJ1-2,TRBV2,CASSPIQGGRGGYTF,TGTGCCAGCAGTCCAATTCAGGGAGGAAGGGGTGGCTACACCTTC
.,.,TRBJ1-5,TRBV6-2/TRBV6-3,CASSYFLRGDETNQPQHF,TGTGCCAGCAGTTACTTCCTTCGGGGGGACGAAACCAATCAGCCCCAGCATTTT
TRBD1,once,TRBJ1-2,TRBV4-2,CASSRNPGQGAGGYTF,TGTGCCAGCAGCCGCAACCCCGGACAGGGGGCGGGGGGCTACACCTTC
TRBD1,.,TRBJ1-1,TRBV19,CASRRTGTGNTEAFF,TGTGCCAGTAGACGGACCGGGACAGGGAACACTGAAGCTTTCTTT
TRBD1,.,TRBJ2-5,TRBV5-1,CASSLSDLFLGQGQETQYF,TGCGCCAGCAGCCTCTCGGACCTTTTCCTGGGACAGGGCCAAGAGACCCAGTACTTC
.,.,TRBJ2-5,TRBV5-8,CASSLGRLQETQYF,TGTGCCAGCAGCTTGGGACGCCTCCAAGAGACCCAGTACTTC
TRBD1,.,TRBJ1-6,TRBV11-2,CASRGTGGLRRYSPLHF,TGTGCCAGCAGGGGGACAGGGGGCCTTCGCCGATATTCACCCCTCCACTTT
.,.,TRBJ1-2,TRBV4-3,CASSQEQGYGYTF,TGCGCCAGCAGCCAAGAACAGGGATATGGCTACACCTTC
.,.,TRBJ2-7,TRBV18,CASSGGLGRAYEQYF,TGTGCCAGCTCAGGGGGGCTAGGGAGAGCCTACGAGCAGTACTTC
.,.,TRBJ2-2,TRBV27,CASSLFPDSPNTGELFF,TGTGCCAGCAGTTTATTCCCTGATAGTCCGAACACCGGGGAGCTGTTTTTT
TRBD1,.,TRBJ2-3,TRBV4-1,CASSHHDRGGSDTQYF,TGCGCCAGCAGCCACCACGACAGGGGAGGCTCAGATACGCAGTATTTT
.,.,TRBJ2-7,TRBV6-5,CASSPGYRAYEQYF,TGTGCCAGCAGCCCAGGGTATCGAGCCTACGAGCAGTACTTC
TRBD1,.,TRBJ2-7,TRBV25-1,CATLNNDRGFIEQYF,TGTGCAACCTTGAACAATGACAGGGGCTTTATCGAGCAGTACTTC
.,.,TRBJ2-7,TRBV27,CASSLYRGGSYEQYF,TGTGCCAGCAGTTTGTACAGGGGGGGCTCCTACGAGCAGTACTTC
.,.,TRBJ1-3,TRBV27,CASSFRNGNTIYF,TGTGCCAGCAGTTTCCGGAATGGAAACACCATATATTTT
.,.,TRBJ2-1,TRBV7-8,CASSQLSNEQFF,TGTGCCAGCAGCCAGCTCTCCAATGAGCAGTTCTTC
.,.,TRBJ2-1,TRBV5-1,CASSNEQFF,TGCGCCAGCAGCAATGAGCAGTTCTTC